This entry is about one TCR beta chain. Its antigen is currently unknown. The CDR3 is made up of 12 amino acids. The germline V gene encodes CDR1 SEHNR and CDR2 FQNEAQ (reference sequence). With 5 bases removed from V and 8 bases from J, the gap between germline ends came to 12 bases. These data belong to a study of cytomegalovirus exposure and HLA in healthy donors. Study-wide results and limits: Previous analysis showed most TCR beta V segments were productive about 87% or about 30% of the time. Among the most significant clusters, several appeared linked to common viral pathogens in a later analysis.

The PCR had 60 Vbeta and 13 Jbeta primers. The assay was immunoSEQ multiplex PCR, and TCRdb's table has in-frame clones only and misses some. This sample has around 130,000 clones; 75% to 85% occur once, and the top ten carry around 1.9%. This TCR came from a man aged 35 to 55 in good health and CMV-seronegative. The material sequenced was PBMCs. This sequence joins TRBV7-9 and TRBJ1-1, with D unresolved. The CDR3 loop reads CASSNYDKEAFF. CDR3 coding DNA: TGTGCCAGCAGCAATTATGACAAAGAAGCTTTCTTT. The full variable domain, in which reference TRBV7-9 and TRBJ1-1 provide the parts outside the CDR3, is DTGVSQNPRHKITKRGQNVTFRCDPISEHNRLYWYRQTLGQGPEFLTYFQNEAQLEKSRLLSDRFSAERPKGSFSTLEIQRTEQGDSAMYLCASSNYDKEAFFGQGTRLTVV.